These 17 T cell receptor beta chains were sequenced from one sample in a study of patients and donors after allogeneic stem cell transplantation. TCRdb called the RT-PCR reads again in MiXCR, with one record for every CDR3 protein. The sample has around 170,000 distinct CDR3 sequences; approximately 22% are singletons. The sample was blood, either unsorted or a sorted T cell fraction (not recorded which). These receptors came from a human donor who was either an allogeneic HSCT recipient or a stem cell or donor lymphocyte infusion donor (not recorded which). It is not recorded whose cells these are; they may come from a transplant donor.

This clonotype turned up a few times. The gene calls are TRBV29-1 and TRBJ2-3; TRBD1 agrees at 8 bases. The CDR3 runs to 17 residues. Germline V lookup: CDR1 SQVTM, CDR2 ANQGSEA. V lost 4 bases, J lost 7 bases, and 19 bases stayed unmatched. As DNA, the CDR3 is TGCAGCGTTGTCCGGCAGCTCTACCTTAGGACAGGGAATACGCAGTATTTT. This codes for CSVVRQLYLRTGNTQYF.

The table lists this clonotype with a few counts. V usage is TRBV18 and J usage is TRBJ2-7; D possibly corresponds to TRBD1 (5 bases). CDR1 is KGHSH, CDR2 LQKENI, per germline. The V end lost 3 bases, the J end lost 0 bases, and 6 bases lay between the germline ends. CDR3 length: 13 amino acids. The CDR3 DNA is TGTGCCAGCTCACCCAGGGACTCCTACGAGCAGTACTTC. Protein product: CASSPRDSYEQYF.

The rearrangement uses TRBV7-8 and TRBJ2-2, with D possibly TRBD1 on 6 matching bases. V was cut by 2 bases and J by 5 bases, with 9 bases left in between. CDR1 SGHVS and CDR2 FQNEAQ come from the germline V gene. This CDR3 region has 14 residues. The CDR3 DNA reads TGTGCCAGCAGCTTAACAGGGTCGACCGGGGAGCTGTTTTTT. Translation: CASSLTGSTGELFF.

The CDR3 DNA reads TGTGCCAGCAAACTTGGACAGGGGGTTTCTTCTGAAGCTTTCTTT. This gives the protein CASKLGQGVSSEAFF. The chain joins TRBV6-1 to TRBJ1-1; 10 bases align to TRBD1. The V gene end was trimmed by 7 bases and the J gene end by 6 bases; junction bases not matched to a gene: 11. This CDR3 is 15 amino acids long. From germline, CDR1 is MNHNS and CDR2 SASEGT.

The V and J genes are TRBV6-5 and TRBJ1-4, with D unclear. The CDR3 is 15 residues long. Per the germline V gene, CDR1 is MNHEY and CDR2 is SVGAGI. Trimming removed 2 bases at V and 8 bases at J, with 15 bases between. CDR3 region: CASSYLRADEEKLFF. CDR3 nucleotide sequence: TGTGCCAGCAGTTACCTCCGGGCCGACGAAGAAAAACTGTTTTTT.

This chain uses TRBV5-1 with TRBJ1-1; TRBD1 matches 7 bases. This CDR3 contains 17 residues. Germline assignment: CDR1 SGHRS and CDR2 YFSETQ. With V trimmed by 3 bases and J by 3 bases, 14 bases remained unmatched. CDR3 sequence (DNA): TGCGCCAGCAGCTCGGATCCTCTGGCAGGGGGTTACACTGAAGCTTTCTTT. Amino acids: CASSSDPLAGGYTEAFF.

This chain uses TRBV29-1 with TRBJ1-2; D is possibly TRBD1 (5 bases). The germline gives CDR1 SQVTM, CDR2 ANQGSEA. There are 13 residues in the CDR3. Deletions cut 4 bases from V and 8 bases from J, with 17 bases between. CDR3 bases: TGCAGCGTTGTAAGGGACCTAGGGACCGGCTACACCTTC. Its translation is CSVVRDLGTGYTF.

Remarks on this clonotype: A much bigger clone sits one base away, suggesting this may be a read error. This chain joins TRBV12-3 or TRBV12-4 and TRBJ1-1; D is unclear. CDR3 length: 16 amino acids. V lost 7 bases to trimming and J lost 0 bases, with 18 bases between them. This CDR3 reads CASIPAVRALNTEAFF. The CDR3 region has the DNA TGTGCCAGCATCCCCGCCGTGAGGGCTTTGAACACTGAAGCTTTCTTT.

For this clonotype: A read error may produce the germline difference seen at one junction end. The chain uses TRBV12-3 or TRBV12-4 and TRBJ2-5; D may correspond to TRBD1 or TRBD2 (5 bases each). The CDR3 runs to 12 residues. The CDR3 nucleotides read TGTGCCAGCAGCTTAGAGGGGGAGACCCAGTACTTC. This sequence encodes CASSLEGETQYF.

The V gene is TRBV10-3, the J gene TRBJ2-5; TRBD1 agrees at 8 bases. Germline CDR1 ENHRY, CDR2 SYGVKD. V was pared by 2 bases and J by 2 bases, with 16 bases of the junction left unmatched. This CDR3 contains 19 residues. The CDR3 region is CAISEHTSLRDRWQETQYF. CDR3 in DNA: TGTGCCATCAGTGAGCATACAAGCCTCCGGGACAGGTGGCAAGAGACCCAGTACTTC.

This clonotype has a handful of counts. This chain joins TRBV18 and TRBJ1-6; 9 nucleotides match TRBD1. Losses at the gene ends were 5 bases for V and 10 bases for J; bases not matched to a gene: 6. CDR1 is KGHSH, CDR2 LQKENI, per germline. CDR3 length: 14 amino acids. The CDR3 is CASSETGGGSPLHF. The DNA for the CDR3 is TGTGCCAGCTCAGAAACAGGGGGCGGATCACCCCTCCACTTT.

This chain joins TRBV30 and TRBJ1-5; 12 bases are shared with TRBD1. Unmatched junction bases numbered 7, after V lost 3 bases and J lost 4 bases. This CDR3 is 16 amino acids long. CDR1 is GTSNPN and CDR2 is SVGIG in the germline V gene (reference sequence). The CDR3 here is CAWRNPGQGANQPQHF. The CDR3, as DNA: TGTGCCTGGAGGAACCCGGGACAGGGGGCAAATCAGCCCCAGCATTTT.

This clonotype has just a few counts. The rearrangement joins TRBV10-3 to TRBJ1-2, with D possibly matching TRBD1 (5 bases). The CDR3 loop spans 15 amino acids. Germline lookup yields CDR1 ENHRY and CDR2 SYGVKD. V gave up 7 bases and J gave up 7 bases, with 22 bases separating them. For the CDR3, the DNA is TGTGCCATCAACCCAGGGCCCGGTCCCTCGCCTGGCTACACCTTC. Amino acids: CAINPGPGPSPGYTF.

This chain links TRBV14 with TRBJ2-1, with TRBD1 identical over 10 bases. The CDR3 length is 15 residues. Germline assignment: CDR1 SGHDN and CDR2 FVKESK. V shed 4 bases and J 4 bases; nucleotides not matched to a gene: 4. The CDR3: CASSPGQGNYNEQFF. CDR3 nucleotides: TGTGCCAGCAGCCCGGGACAGGGGAATTACAATGAGCAGTTCTTC.

This clonotype has a handful of counts. V is TRBV7-2 and J is TRBJ1-5, with D perhaps matching TRBD1 (6 bases). V gave up 5 bases and J gave up 3 bases, with 11 bases separating them. The CDR3 consists of 14 residues. The germline CDR1 and CDR2 sequences are SGHTA and FQGNSA. CDR3 DNA sequence: TGTGCCAGCAGCGCCGGACAGAACAATCAGCCCCAGCATTTT. It is translated as CASSAGQNNQPQHF.

As to this clonotype: One base away lies a much larger clone, so this may be a sequencing read error. The gene calls are TRBV5-1 and TRBJ1-3; D is uncertain. Germline V CDR1 and CDR2: SGHRS, YFSETQ. This CDR3 is built from 15 residues. V was cut by 0 bases and J by 2 bases, with 9 bases left in between. DNA for the CDR3: TGCGCCAGCAGCTTGGACTCCTTCACTGGAAACACCATATATTTT. Translating it yields CASSLDSFTGNTIYF.

This sequence joins TRBV7-2 and TRBJ2-5; D is ambiguous. The V and J ends lost 2 bases and 4 bases respectively, with 11 bases between them. The CDR3 consists of 14 residues. CDR1 is SGHTA and CDR2 is FQGNSA in the germline V gene. The CDR3 spells CASSLTSRVETQYF. CDR3 bases: TGTGCCAGCAGCTTAACATCTAGGGTAGAGACCCAGTACTTC. The full variable domain, completed using reference TRBV7-2 and TRBJ2-5, is GAGVSQSPSNKVTEKGKDVELRCDPISGHTALYWYRQSLGQGLEFLIYFQGNSAPDKSGLPSDRFSAERTGGSVSTLTIQRTQQEDSAVYLCASSLTSRVETQYFGPGTRLLVL.